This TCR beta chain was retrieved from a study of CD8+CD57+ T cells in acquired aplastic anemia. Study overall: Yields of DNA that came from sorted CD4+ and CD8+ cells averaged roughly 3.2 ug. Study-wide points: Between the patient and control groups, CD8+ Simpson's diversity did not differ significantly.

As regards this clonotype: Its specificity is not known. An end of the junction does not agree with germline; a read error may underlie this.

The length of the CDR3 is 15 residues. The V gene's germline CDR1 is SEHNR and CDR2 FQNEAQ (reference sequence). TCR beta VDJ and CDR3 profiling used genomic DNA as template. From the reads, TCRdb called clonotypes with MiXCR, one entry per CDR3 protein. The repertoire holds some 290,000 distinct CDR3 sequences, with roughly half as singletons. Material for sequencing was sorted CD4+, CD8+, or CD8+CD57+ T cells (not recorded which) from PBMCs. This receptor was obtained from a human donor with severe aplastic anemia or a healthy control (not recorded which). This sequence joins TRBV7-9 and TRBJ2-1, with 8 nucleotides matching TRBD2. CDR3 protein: CASSWPAGACNEQFF. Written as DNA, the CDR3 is TGTGCTAGCAGCTGGCCAGCGGGGGCTTGCAATGAGCAGTTCTTC.